This T cell receptor beta chain was found in a study of T cell repertoires in cytomegalovirus infection. Looking at the study overall: Both CMV infection and a matching HLA type were indicated by public TCR beta signatures.

TCRdb itself ran the reads through MiXCR, one entry per CDR3 protein. Of about 160,000 distinct CDR3 sequences listed, about a sixth are singletons. The CDR3 sequence is 15 residues long. The germline CDR1 and CDR2 sequences are SGHTA and FQGNSA. Between the trimmed V and J ends, which lost 5 bases and 3 bases, there was a span of 16 bases. V and J are TRBV7-2 and TRBJ1-2; D unclear. The source is a human donor in good health (CMV status not recorded). Some clones in this sample may be carry-over from other donors' samples. The specimen sequenced was CD8+ T cells from PBMCs. CDR3: CASSPRTALDYGYTF. The CDR3 bases are TGTGCCAGCAGCCCCCGGACGGCCCTTGACTATGGCTACACCTTC. Using reference TRBV7-2 and TRBJ1-2 for the parts outside the CDR3, the full variable domain is GAGVSQSPSNKVTEKGKDVELRCDPISGHTALYWYRQSLGQGLEFLIYFQGNSAPDKSGLPSDRFSAERTGGSVSTLTIQRTQQEDSAVYLCASSPRTALDYGYTFGSGTRLTVV.